This T cell receptor beta chain was identified in a study of T cell changes during pregnancy in multiple sclerosis. The CDR3 runs 17 residues. V dropped 4 bases and J dropped 0; count of bases not matched to a gene: 10. The germline V gene has CDR1 SGHRS and CDR2 YFSETQ. Produced via immunoSEQ multiplex PCR; TCRdb's table is partial and in-frame only. The profile shows about 100,000 clones, over 80% of them singletons. The chain recombines TRBV5-1 with TRBJ2-5; 9 bases map to TRBD1. This clonotype was obtained from a female donor with multiple sclerosis, enrolled in a pregnancy study. Sequences were derived from peripheral blood, sampled after pregnancy. The CDR3 is CASSLGQGRLYQETQYF. The CDR3 coding sequence is TGCGCCAGCAGCCTCGGACAGGGGAGGTTGTACCAAGAGACCCAGTACTTC. Full variable domain (remainder filled in from reference TRBV5-1 and TRBJ2-5): KAGVTQTPRYLIKTRGQQVTLSCSPISGHRSVSWYQQTPGQGLQFLFEYFSETQRNKGNFPGRFSGRQFSNSRSEMNVSTLELGDSALYLCASSLGQGRLYQETQYFGPGTRLLVL.